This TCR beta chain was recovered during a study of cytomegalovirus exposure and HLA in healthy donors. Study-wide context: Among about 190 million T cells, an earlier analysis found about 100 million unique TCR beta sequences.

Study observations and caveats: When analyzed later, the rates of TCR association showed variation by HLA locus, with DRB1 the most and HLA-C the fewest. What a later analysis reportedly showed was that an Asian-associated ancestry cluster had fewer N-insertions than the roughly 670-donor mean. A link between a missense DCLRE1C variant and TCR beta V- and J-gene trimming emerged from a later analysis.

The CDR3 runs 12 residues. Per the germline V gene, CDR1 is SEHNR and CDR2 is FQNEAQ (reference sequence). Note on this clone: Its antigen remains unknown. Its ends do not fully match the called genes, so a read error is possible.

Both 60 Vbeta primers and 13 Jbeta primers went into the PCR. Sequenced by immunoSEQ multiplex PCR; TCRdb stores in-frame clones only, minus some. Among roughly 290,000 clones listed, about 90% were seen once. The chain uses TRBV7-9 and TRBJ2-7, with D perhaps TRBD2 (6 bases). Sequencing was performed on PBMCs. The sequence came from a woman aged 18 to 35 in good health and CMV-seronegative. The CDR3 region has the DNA TGTTCCAGCAACAAGGGGAGGAACGAGCAGTACTTC. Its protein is CSSNKGRNEQYF.